Listed below are T cell receptor beta chains from one sample, sequenced in a study of beta chain features in type 1 diabetes. Clones were sequenced by immunoSEQ multiplex PCR, and TCRdb holds only the in-frame ones, with some missing. This sample carries 350,000 to 450,000 clones, over 11% of them seen once, and the ten largest clones take approximately 0.035%. Sequenced sample: naive CD4+ T cells from blood. All receptors come from a man aged 25 to 45 in good health. CDR3s include the opening cysteine and the closing phenylalanine or tryptophan. Each record gives: J gene, V gene, CDR3 protein.

j_call: TRBJ2-5; v_call: TRBV6-1; cdr3_aa: CASSEYQETQYF
j_call: TRBJ1-1; v_call: TRBV6-5; cdr3_aa: CASRTGRITEAFF
j_call: TRBJ1-2; v_call: TRBV29-1; cdr3_aa: CSVEGGAGRVYGYTF
j_call: TRBJ2-3; v_call: TRBV18; cdr3_aa: CASSQLPPGLTDTQYF
j_call: TRBJ1-6; v_call: TRBV4-3; cdr3_aa: CASSQAQGSPLHF
j_call: TRBJ2-3; v_call: TRBV9; cdr3_aa: CASSGQPAGNTQYF
j_call: TRBJ1-4; v_call: TRBV18; cdr3_aa: CASSPRDANEKLFF
j_call: TRBJ1-1; v_call: TRBV9; cdr3_aa: CASSVVGQGNTEAFF
j_call: TRBJ2-7; v_call: TRBV4-3; cdr3_aa: CASSLERDRGYEQYF
j_call: TRBJ2-1; v_call: TRBV14; cdr3_aa: CASSQVRAGYNEQFF
j_call: TRBJ2-3; v_call: TRBV27; cdr3_aa: CASSFPRQARTDTQYF
j_call: TRBJ2-3; v_call: TRBV5-1; cdr3_aa: CASSIGLAGVDTQYF
j_call: TRBJ1-4; v_call: TRBV2; cdr3_aa: CASSLRGDLEKLFF
j_call: TRBJ2-3; v_call: TRBV7-6; cdr3_aa: CASSYGQDPLITDTQYF
j_call: TRBJ1-4; v_call: TRBV6-5; cdr3_aa: CASSYSGNEKLFF